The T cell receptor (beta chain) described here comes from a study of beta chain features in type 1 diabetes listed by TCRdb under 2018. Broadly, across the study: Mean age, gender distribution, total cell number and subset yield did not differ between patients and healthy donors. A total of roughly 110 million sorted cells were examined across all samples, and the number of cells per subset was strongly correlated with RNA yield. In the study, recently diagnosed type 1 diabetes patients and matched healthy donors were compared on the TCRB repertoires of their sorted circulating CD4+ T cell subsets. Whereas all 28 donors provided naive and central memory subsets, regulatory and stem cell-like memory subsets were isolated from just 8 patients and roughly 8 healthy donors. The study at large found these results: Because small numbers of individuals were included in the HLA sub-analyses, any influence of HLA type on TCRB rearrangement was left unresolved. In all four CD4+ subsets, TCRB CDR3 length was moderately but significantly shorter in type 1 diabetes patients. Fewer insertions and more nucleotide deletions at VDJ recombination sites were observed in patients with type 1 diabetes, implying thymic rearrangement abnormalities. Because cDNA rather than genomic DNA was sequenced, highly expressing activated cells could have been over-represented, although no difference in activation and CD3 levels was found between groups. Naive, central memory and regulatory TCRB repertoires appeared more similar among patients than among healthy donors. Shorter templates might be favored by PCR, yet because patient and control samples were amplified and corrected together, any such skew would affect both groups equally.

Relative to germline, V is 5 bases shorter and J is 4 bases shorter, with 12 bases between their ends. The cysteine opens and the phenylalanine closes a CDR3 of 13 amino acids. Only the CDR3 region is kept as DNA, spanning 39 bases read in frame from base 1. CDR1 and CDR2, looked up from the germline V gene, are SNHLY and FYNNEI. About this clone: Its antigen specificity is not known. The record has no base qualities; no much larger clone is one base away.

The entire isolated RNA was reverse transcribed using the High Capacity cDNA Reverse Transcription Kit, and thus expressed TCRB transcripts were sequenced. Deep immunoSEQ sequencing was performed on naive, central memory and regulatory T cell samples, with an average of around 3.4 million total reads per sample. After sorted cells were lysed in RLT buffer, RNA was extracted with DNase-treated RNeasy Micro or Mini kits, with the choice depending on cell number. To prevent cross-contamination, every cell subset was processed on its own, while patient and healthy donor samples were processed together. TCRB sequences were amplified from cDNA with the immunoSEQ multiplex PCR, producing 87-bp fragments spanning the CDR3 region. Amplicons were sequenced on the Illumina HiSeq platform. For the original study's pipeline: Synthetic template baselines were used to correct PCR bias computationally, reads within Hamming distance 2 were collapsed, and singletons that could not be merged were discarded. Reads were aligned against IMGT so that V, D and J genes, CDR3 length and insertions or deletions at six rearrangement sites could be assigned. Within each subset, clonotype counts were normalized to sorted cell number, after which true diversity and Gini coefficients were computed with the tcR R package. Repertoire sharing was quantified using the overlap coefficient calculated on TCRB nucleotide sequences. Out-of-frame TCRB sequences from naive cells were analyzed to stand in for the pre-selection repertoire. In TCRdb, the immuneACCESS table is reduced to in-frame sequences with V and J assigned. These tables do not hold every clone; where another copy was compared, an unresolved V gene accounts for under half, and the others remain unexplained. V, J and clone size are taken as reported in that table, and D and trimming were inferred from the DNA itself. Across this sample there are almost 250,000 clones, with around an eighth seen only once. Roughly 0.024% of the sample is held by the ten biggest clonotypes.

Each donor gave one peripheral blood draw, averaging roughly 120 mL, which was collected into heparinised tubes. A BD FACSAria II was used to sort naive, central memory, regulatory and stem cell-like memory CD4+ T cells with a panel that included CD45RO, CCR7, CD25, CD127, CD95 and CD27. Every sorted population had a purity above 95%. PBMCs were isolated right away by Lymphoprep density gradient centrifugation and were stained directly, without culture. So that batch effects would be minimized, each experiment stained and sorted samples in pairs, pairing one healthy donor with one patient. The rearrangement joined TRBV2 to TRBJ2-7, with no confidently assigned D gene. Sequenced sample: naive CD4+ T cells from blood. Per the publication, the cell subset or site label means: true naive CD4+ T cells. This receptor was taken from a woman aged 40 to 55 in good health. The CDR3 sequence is CASSPPRAYEQYF. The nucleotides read TGTGCCAGCAGTCCCCCGCGTGCGTACGAGCAGTACTTC.